Below, 27 T cell receptor beta chains from the same sample are listed, as sequenced in a study of Graves' ophthalmopathy and Graves' hyperthyroidism. Amplified material comprised TCR beta CDR3 regions derived from RNA transcripts. First-round RT-PCR with HTBI primers preceded a second-round multiplex PCR. TCRdb analysed the multiplex PCR reads with MiXCR anew, one entry per CDR3 protein. Of 360,000 or so distinct CDR3 sequences listed, around 17% are singletons. Sequencing used peripheral blood. Every receptor here comes from a woman younger than 30 with Graves' ophthalmopathy.

The chain links TRBV27 to TRBJ1-1; the D gene is possibly TRBD1 (5 bases). V gave up 6 bases and J gave up 2 bases, with 19 bases separating them. Germline V lookup: CDR1 MNHEY, CDR2 SMNVEV (reference sequence). The CDR3 totals 16 residues. This CDR3 reads CASSSEGRDLNTEAFF. In DNA form, the CDR3 reads TGTGCCAGCAGCTCCGAGGGGCGGGACCTCAACACTGAAGCTTTCTTT.

This clonotype was counted many times. The chain recombines TRBV12-3 or TRBV12-4 with TRBJ1-5, with 10 bases lining up with TRBD1. The CDR3 is 15 residues long. V lost 6 bases and J lost 9; bases outside the gene matches: 11. The CDR3 nucleotides are TGTGCCAGCAGGGGGACAGGGGCAAGCCATGGGCCCCAGCATTTT. Translating gives CASRGTGASHGPQHF.

This clonotype was seen repeatedly, ten times or more. The chain's CDR3 is CASSITPAGHDGYTF. The DNA for the CDR3 is TGTGCCAGTAGTATAACCCCGGCAGGGCATGATGGCTACACCTTC. The rearrangement joins TRBV19 to TRBJ1-2; weak D call: TRBD1 (5 bases). The CDR3 runs 15 residues. V was trimmed by 2 bases and J by 6 bases, leaving 16 bases between them. Germline loops: CDR1 LNHDA, CDR2 SQIVND (reference sequence).

This clonotype has ten or more counts. The V gene is TRBV11-3, the J gene TRBJ1-1; D perhaps matches TRBD1 (5 bases). The germline V gene has CDR1 SGHNT and CDR2 YENEEA. V was clipped by 1 base and J by 5 bases, with 20 bases between them. The CDR3 runs to 17 residues. The CDR3 reads CASSLGRGSLGYTEAFF. DNA for the CDR3: TGTGCCAGCAGCTTAGGACGGGGCAGCCTTGGGTATACTGAAGCTTTCTTT.

This clonotype occurred many times. V gene TRBV3-1 combines with J gene TRBJ1-2; D unresolved. V was trimmed by 0 bases and J by 4 bases, leaving 15 bases between them. The germline V gene has CDR1 LGHDT and CDR2 YNNKEL (reference sequence). This CDR3 region has 16 residues. The CDR3 sequence is CASSQDPTAAGYGYTF. The CDR3 coding sequence is TGTGCCAGCAGCCAAGATCCCACGGCAGCGGGCTATGGCTACACCTTC.

In its sample, this clonotype was seen many times. This chain uses TRBV7-9 with TRBJ2-2; possible D gene TRBD2, 6 bases. Trimming cost V 5 bases and J 3 bases, with 13 bases left between them. The CDR3 is 15 residues long. CDR1 is SEHNR and CDR2 is FQNEAQ in the germline V gene (reference sequence). CDR3 protein: CASSTPGTYTGELFF. The CDR3 DNA reads as TGTGCCAGCAGCACTCCGGGGACTTACACCGGGGAGCTGTTTTTT.

This clonotype was counted at least ten times. The chain joins TRBV7-2 to TRBJ2-7; 10 nucleotides align to TRBD2. Trimming removed 6 bases from V and 6 bases from J; junction bases left unmatched: 11. The germline CDR1 and CDR2 sequences are SGHTA and FQGNSA. The CDR3 runs to 15 residues. DNA for the CDR3: TGTGCCAGCAGTTTTAAAGCGGGGGGGCCTGTCGAGCAGTACTTC. Protein product: CASSFKAGGPVEQYF.

Ten or more counts support this clonotype. The chain carries TRBV6-5 and TRBJ1-1, with 7 positions matching TRBD1. Trimming at V came to 0 bases and at J to 1 base, leaving 2 bases not matched to a gene. From germline, CDR1 is MNHEY and CDR2 SVGAGI. The CDR3 extends over 15 amino acids. The CDR3, as DNA: TGTGCCAGCAGTTACTCTAGGACAGGGAACACTGAAGCTTTCTTT. Amino acid sequence: CASSYSRTGNTEAFF.

This clonotype was seen a handful of times. The chain's CDR3 is CASSYGQPSYGYTF. Written as DNA, the CDR3 is TGTGCCAGCAGTTACGGCCAGCCGTCCTATGGCTACACCTTC. This rearrangement joins TRBV6-5 to TRBJ1-2; no firm D call. Trimming cost V 2 bases and J 4 bases, with 11 bases left between them. The CDR3 runs 14 residues. Per germline, CDR1 MNHEY and CDR2 SVGAGI.

In its sample, this clonotype was seen many times. V and J are TRBV28 and TRBJ2-7, with TRBD2 identical over 13 bases. V lost 7 bases and J lost 1; bases outside the gene matches: 7. There are 16 residues in the CDR3. Germline V lookup: CDR1 MDHEN, CDR2 SYDVKM. The CDR3 nucleotides read TGTGCCAGCATCCCCCGGACTAGCGGGAGATCCTACGAGCAGTACTTC. Encoded protein: CASIPRTSGRSYEQYF.

There are many counts of this clonotype. In nucleotides, the CDR3 is TGTGCCTCAATGAATAGGGGGAACACTGAAGCTTTCTTT. This gives the protein CASMNRGNTEAFF. The V and J genes are TRBV30 and TRBJ1-1, with D tentatively TRBD1 (5 bases). The CDR3 has 13 residues. Trimming left V 7 bases short and J 1 base short, with 13 bases between. CDR1 is GTSNPN and CDR2 is SVGIG in the germline V gene (reference sequence).

This clonotype was seen at least ten times. The chain couples TRBV7-8 to TRBJ1-1; D is unclear. V lost 1 base and J lost 7, with 7 bases in between. Germline V CDR1 and CDR2: SGHVS, FQNEAQ. CDR3 length: 12 amino acids. For the CDR3, the DNA is TGTGCCAGCAGCTTAGTATCCGGTGAAGCTTTCTTT. This sequence encodes CASSLVSGEAFF.

This clonotype was picked up many times. This chain connects TRBV10-3 to TRBJ1-5; 7 bases are a match to TRBD1. CDR1 and CDR2 (germline): ENHRY, SYGVKD. This CDR3 is built from 18 residues. Trimming at V came to 7 bases and at J to 6 bases, leaving 21 bases not matched to a gene. The CDR3, as DNA: TGTGCCATCACTATTCTACCTAAGTCGGACAGGCCATGTCAGCCCCAGCATTTT. Translation gives CAITILPKSDRPCQPQHF.

This clonotype occurred many times. This chain's CDR3 is CASSVGVSGPYEQYF. CDR3 in DNA: TGTGCCAGCAGCGTAGGGGTTAGCGGACCCTACGAGCAGTACTTC. This chain uses TRBV9 with TRBJ2-7, with TRBD2 as a possible D gene (6 bases). CDR1 is SGDLS and CDR2 is YYNGEE in the germline V gene. This CDR3 has 15 amino acids. V dropped 0 bases and J dropped 2 bases, with 12 bases sitting between them. The whole variable domain, filled in from reference TRBV9 and TRBJ2-7, reads DSGVTQTPKHLITATGQRVTLRCSPRSGDLSVYWYQQSLDQGLQFLIQYYNGEERAKGNILERFSAQQFPDLHSELNLSSLELGDSALYFCASSVGVSGPYEQYFGPGTRLTVT.

The genes are TRBV7-2 and TRBJ2-7, with 8 bases matching TRBD2. The CDR3 has 14 residues. From germline, CDR1 is SGHTA and CDR2 FQGNSA. V lost 6 bases to trimming and J lost 2 bases; unmatched junction nucleotides: 6. The CDR3 is CASRAGGLPYEQYF. The CDR3 nucleotides are TGTGCCAGCAGGGCGGGAGGCCTCCCCTACGAGCAGTACTTC.

The rearrangement uses TRBV10-2 and TRBJ2-7, with D possibly matching TRBD2 (5 bases). CDR3 length: 15 residues. Germline values: CDR1 WSHSY, CDR2 SAAADI. V was cut by 8 bases and J by 2 bases, with 19 bases left in between. The CDR3 nucleotides read TGCGCCAGCGGGGTAGCGCAGAGTCGAGCCTACGAGCAGTACTTC. Amino acid sequence: CASGVAQSRAYEQYF.

The chain combines TRBV7-9 with TRBJ2-7; 8 nucleotides line up with TRBD1. CDR1 SEHNR and CDR2 FQNEAQ come from the germline V gene (reference sequence). The CDR3 runs to 14 residues. The V and J ends lost 6 bases and 3 bases, in that order; junction bases with no gene match: 7. DNA for the CDR3: TGTGCCAGCAGTAAGGACAGGGCGGACTACGAGCAGTACTTC. It encodes CASSKDRADYEQYF.

There are many counts of this clonotype. The rearrangement uses TRBV6-2 or TRBV6-3 and TRBJ2-4, with D possibly TRBD1 on 6 matching bases. The CDR3 spans 13 residues. Germline V CDR1 and CDR2: MNHEY, SVGEGT. Trimming shortened V by 5 bases and J by 7 bases, and 12 bases separated the two germline ends. CDR3 bases: TGTGCCAGCAGTCCCGTTGACAGGAACATTCAGTACTTC. Its translation is CASSPVDRNIQYF.

The V and J genes are TRBV6-1 and TRBJ2-2; D is perhaps TRBD1 or TRBD2 (7 bases each). The CDR3 is 17 amino acids. Germline CDR1 is MNHNS and CDR2 is SASEGT. V was clipped by 6 bases and J by 4 bases, with 21 bases between them. CDR3 nucleotides: TGTGCCAGCAGGCGCCAGGGGGTTTTAGCGGGCACCGGGGAGCTGTTTTTT. Translated: CASRRQGVLAGTGELFF.

This clonotype was seen ten or more times. The V gene is TRBV27, the J gene TRBJ1-5, with D possibly matching TRBD1 (5 bases). Trimming took off 2 bases at V and 4 bases at J, with 12 bases between the two ends. CDR3 length: 15 residues. Germline V gene lookup returns CDR1 MNHEY and CDR2 SMNVEV (reference sequence). The CDR3 DNA is TGTGCCAGCAGTTTAGGAGGGAAGGGGAATCAGCCCCAGCATTTT. It encodes CASSLGGKGNQPQHF.

In its sample, this clonotype was seen many times. This chain links TRBV15 with TRBJ1-1; 7 nucleotides agree with TRBD1. CDR1 is LNHNV and CDR2 is YYDKDF in the germline V gene (reference sequence). This CDR3 has 17 residues. V was clipped by 0 bases and J by 3 bases; unmatched bases: 10. The CDR3 DNA is TGTGCCACCAGCAGAGATGGGTACGGAGGGGGCCACACTGAAGCTTTCTTT. Translated: CATSRDGYGGGHTEAFF.

In its sample, this clonotype was seen many times. V and J are TRBV27 and TRBJ1-5; 7 bases agree with TRBD1. Losses at the gene ends were 5 bases for V and 1 base for J; bases not matched to a gene: 8. Germline V gene sequence: CDR1 MNHEY, CDR2 SMNVEV (reference sequence). The CDR3 loop spans 16 amino acids. The CDR3 reads CASSPRGVVSNQPQHF. The CDR3 nucleotides are TGTGCCAGCAGTCCCAGGGGGGTGGTAAGCAATCAGCCCCAGCATTTT.

CDR3 in amino acids: CSAREVGGGDTEAFF. CDR3 coding DNA: TGCAGTGCTAGAGAGGTGGGAGGGGGCGACACTGAAGCTTTCTTT. The gene calls are TRBV20-1 and TRBJ1-1; TRBD1 agrees at 7 bases. CDR3 length: 15 residues. V was pared by 0 bases and J by 3 bases, with 7 bases of the junction left unmatched. Germline values: CDR1 DFQATT, CDR2 SNEGSKA (reference sequence).

This rearrangement joins TRBV7-2 to TRBJ2-7; D ambiguous. CDR3 length: 16 amino acids. Trimming stripped 0 bases from V and 2 bases from J, with 14 bases between. The germline CDR1 and CDR2 sequences are SGHTA and FQGNSA. CDR3 nucleotide sequence: TGTGCCAGCAGCTTAGCGGGTACTTCCGAAGCCTACGAGCAGTACTTC. Translating gives CASSLAGTSEAYEQYF.

This clonotype was detected ten times or more. CDR3 sequence: CASTHGTPGSEQYF. CDR3 nucleotides: TGTGCCAGCACCCACGGGACTCCCGGCAGCGAGCAGTACTTC. This chain joins TRBV12-3 or TRBV12-4 and TRBJ2-7; perhaps TRBD2 as D (6 bases). The germline V and J ends were trimmed by 7 bases and 6 bases, with 19 bases remaining between them. The CDR3 spans 14 residues.

There are many counts of this clonotype. The chain joins TRBV7-8 to TRBJ1-1; no reliable D call. The length of the CDR3 is 14 residues. Trimming removed 1 base from V and 5 bases from J, with 11 bases in between. Germline V gene sequence: CDR1 SGHVS, CDR2 FQNEAQ. CDR3 sequence reads: CASSLGLGRTEAFF. The DNA for the CDR3 is TGTGCCAGCAGCTTAGGGTTAGGGAGAACTGAAGCTTTCTTT.

This clonotype was picked up many times. The chain recombines TRBV7-2 with TRBJ2-5; D ambiguous. The germline V gene has CDR1 SGHTA and CDR2 FQGNSA. This CDR3 contains 15 residues. Trimming cost V 5 bases and J 3 bases, with 16 bases left between them. The CDR3: CASSLTRTVKETQYF. CDR3 in DNA: TGTGCCAGCAGCCTCACACGGACGGTAAAAGAGACCCAGTACTTC.